This TCR beta chain was profiled in a study of neoadjuvant nivolumab and ipilimumab in lung cancer. Study-level points and caveats: Compared with tumor-adjacent uninvolved lung, resected tumors showed greater richness and clonality. Resected-tumor TCR richness correlated positively with pretherapy blood richness.

About this clone: Antigen unknown.

Germline loops: CDR1 MDHEN, CDR2 SYDVKM. The CDR3 runs to 14 residues. Unmatched junction bases numbered 8, after V lost 7 bases and J lost 5 bases. Sequencing used immunoSEQ multiplex PCR; TCRdb keeps in-frame clones, though not all of them. Of under 20,000 clones in the sample, approximately 87% were seen once. This chain links TRBV28 with TRBJ1-1; 9 bases fit TRBD1. This clonotype was obtained from an adult with non-small cell lung cancer. The sample was peripheral blood, taken before neoadjuvant nivolumab, alone or with ipilimumab. The CDR3 DNA is TGTGCCAGCACCTTACAGGGGGCTCGGACTGAAGCTTTCTTT. Translated, it gives CASTLQGARTEAFF.